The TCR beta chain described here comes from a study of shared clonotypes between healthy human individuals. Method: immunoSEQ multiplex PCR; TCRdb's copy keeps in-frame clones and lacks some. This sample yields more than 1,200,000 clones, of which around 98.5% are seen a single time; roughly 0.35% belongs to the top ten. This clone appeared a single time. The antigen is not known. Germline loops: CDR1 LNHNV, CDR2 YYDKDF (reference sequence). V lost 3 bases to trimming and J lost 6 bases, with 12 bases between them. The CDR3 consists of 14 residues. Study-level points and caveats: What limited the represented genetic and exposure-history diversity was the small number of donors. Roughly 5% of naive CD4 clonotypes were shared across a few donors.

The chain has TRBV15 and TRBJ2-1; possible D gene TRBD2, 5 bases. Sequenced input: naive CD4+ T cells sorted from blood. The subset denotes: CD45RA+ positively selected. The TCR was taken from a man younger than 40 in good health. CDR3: CATSRPRSGNEQFF. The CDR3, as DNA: TGTGCCACCAGCAGGCCTAGAAGCGGCAATGAGCAGTTCTTC.